A selection of T cell receptor beta chains follows, all from one sample in a study of PD-L1 blockade in urothelial cancer. Generated by immunoSEQ multiplex PCR, the TCRdb table keeps only in-frame clones and is missing some. Found here are about 63,000 clones, 75% to 85% of them singletons; the top ten hold around 5.4%. The input for sequencing was PBMCs, taken around atezolizumab (anti-PD-L1) treatment. The receptors were gathered from a man between 65 and 85 years old with urothelial cancer. CDR3s include the opening cysteine and the closing phenylalanine or tryptophan. A D gene is named only where the DNA matches it firmly. Expanded clones get a size class; other rows say once, few or many, or leave the size out.

D gene	V gene	J gene	clone size	CDR3 DNA	CDR3 protein
TRBD1	TRBV5-6	TRBJ2-1	NA	TGTGCCAGCAGCTTGGGGGACAGGGCCACTTACAATGAGCAGTTCTTC	CASSLGDRATYNEQFF
NA	TRBV21-1	TRBJ2-2	once	TGTGCCAGCCCCTTCCGACAGGGAGATTCCACCGGGGAGCTGTTTTTT	CASPFRQGDSTGELFF
TRBD1	TRBV6-5	TRBJ1-6	NA	TGTGCCAGCAGTTACGGACAGGGCTATTCACCCCTCCACTTT	CASSYGQGYSPLHF
TRBD1	TRBV11-3	TRBJ1-1	once	TGTGCCAGCAGCTCTCCGGGACAGGGAACGTCTGAAGCTTTCTTT	CASSSPGQGTSEAFF
TRBD1	TRBV7-3	TRBJ2-2	once	TGTGCCAGCAGCTCCCTCGGGACAGGGGGGCCCGGGGAGCTGTTTTTT	CASSSLGTGGPGELFF
NA	TRBV5-5	TRBJ2-3	NA	TGTGCCAGCAGCTTGTGGCCCGCTAGGCGGACAGATACGCAGTATTTT	CASSLWPARRTDTQYF
TRBD1	TRBV10-3	TRBJ2-1	NA	TGTGCCATCAGTGAGAGCCGGGACAGCAATGAGCAGTTCTTC	CAISESRDSNEQFF
NA	TRBV7-3	TRBJ2-1	NA	TGTGCCAGCAGCTTAGCAGCAGGGTCCTACAATGAGCAGTTCTTC	CASSLAAGSYNEQFF
TRBD2	TRBV16	TRBJ2-1	few	TGTGCCAGCAGCCAATCCTTCCTAGCGGGAGTCAATGAGCAGTTCTTC	CASSQSFLAGVNEQFF
TRBD1	TRBV5-5	TRBJ2-7	NA	TGTGCCAGCAGCGGCCGGGACAGGTCTTCCTACGAGCAGTACTTC	CASSGRDRSSYEQYF
TRBD1	TRBV5-1	TRBJ2-2	NA	TGCGCCAGCAGCTTGGGACAGGGGGCCGGGGAGCTGTTTTTT	CASSLGQGAGELFF
TRBD1	TRBV6-5	TRBJ2-3	NA	TGTGCCAGCAGTTGGAGGACAGGGGAGACAGATACGCAGTATTTT	CASSWRTGETDTQYF
TRBD2	TRBV19	TRBJ2-7	few	TGTGCCAGTAGTAGGAGCGGGGGACTCGCCGACCTCTACGAGCAGTACTTC	CASSRSGGLADLYEQYF
TRBD1	TRBV18	TRBJ1-1	NA	TGTGCCAGCTCACCGGGACAGACGAACACTGAAGCTTTCTTT	CASSPGQTNTEAFF
NA	TRBV5-1	TRBJ2-3	NA	TGCGCCAGCTCCATGGGCCGCTTGACAGGACGGGCAGATACGCAGTATTTT	CASSMGRLTGRADTQYF
TRBD2	TRBV10-3	TRBJ2-7	NA	TGTGCCATCACTAGCGGGCACTCCTACGAGCAGTACTTC	CAITSGHSYEQYF
NA	TRBV6-5	TRBJ1-2	NA	TGTGCCAGCGGCCCGGGGGTGCGAGGAAAGGGCTACACCTTC	CASGPGVRGKGYTF
TRBD1	TRBV19	TRBJ1-3	NA	TGTGCCAGTAGTATTCCGGGACAGTTAGGAAACACCATATATTTT	CASSIPGQLGNTIYF
NA	TRBV5-4	TRBJ1-2	NA	TGTGCCAGCAGATCACAGGGAGTCTATGGCTACACCTTC	CASRSQGVYGYTF
NA	TRBV29-1	TRBJ2-5	NA	TGCAGCGTTGAAGATCAGGGAAGGGCACGAGAGACCCAGTACTTC	CSVEDQGRARETQYF
TRBD1	TRBV7-9	TRBJ1-2	NA	TGTGCCAGCAGTTCCGGACAGGGACGAGGCTACACCTTC	CASSSGQGRGYTF
TRBD1	TRBV27	TRBJ1-1	few	TGTGCCAGCAGTTTATCGACAGGGTTGAACACTGAAGCTTTCTTT	CASSLSTGLNTEAFF
NA	TRBV2	TRBJ1-1	NA	TGTGCCAGCAGTGAAGGGGGGAGGAAAGCTTTCTTT	CASSEGGRKAFF
TRBD1	TRBV18	TRBJ2-2	NA	TGTGCCAGCTCACCCGGGACAGGGGACACCGGGGAGCTGTTTTTT	CASSPGTGDTGELFF
NA	TRBV6-1	TRBJ2-3	NA	TGTGCCAGCAGTGAAGCCCGACTTGACACAGATACGCAGTATTTT	CASSEARLDTDTQYF
NA	TRBV12-5	TRBJ2-3	NA	TGTGCTAGTGGTTTGGAGATCCCAGGGGCAGATACGCAGTATTTT	CASGLEIPGADTQYF